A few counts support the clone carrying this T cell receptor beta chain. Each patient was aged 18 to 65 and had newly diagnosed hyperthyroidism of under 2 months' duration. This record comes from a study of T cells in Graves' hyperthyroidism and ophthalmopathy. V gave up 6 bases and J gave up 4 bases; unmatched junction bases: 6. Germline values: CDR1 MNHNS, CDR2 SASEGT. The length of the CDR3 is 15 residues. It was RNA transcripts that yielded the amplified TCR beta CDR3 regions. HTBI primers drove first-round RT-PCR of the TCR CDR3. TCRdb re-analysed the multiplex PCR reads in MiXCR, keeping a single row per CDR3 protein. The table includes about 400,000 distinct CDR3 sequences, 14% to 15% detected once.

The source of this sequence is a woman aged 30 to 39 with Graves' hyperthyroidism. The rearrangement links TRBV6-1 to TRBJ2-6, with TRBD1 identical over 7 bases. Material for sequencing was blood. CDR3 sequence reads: CASSPTGYGANVLTF. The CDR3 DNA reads TGTGCCAGCAGCCCGACAGGGTACGGGGCCAACGTCCTGACTTTC.